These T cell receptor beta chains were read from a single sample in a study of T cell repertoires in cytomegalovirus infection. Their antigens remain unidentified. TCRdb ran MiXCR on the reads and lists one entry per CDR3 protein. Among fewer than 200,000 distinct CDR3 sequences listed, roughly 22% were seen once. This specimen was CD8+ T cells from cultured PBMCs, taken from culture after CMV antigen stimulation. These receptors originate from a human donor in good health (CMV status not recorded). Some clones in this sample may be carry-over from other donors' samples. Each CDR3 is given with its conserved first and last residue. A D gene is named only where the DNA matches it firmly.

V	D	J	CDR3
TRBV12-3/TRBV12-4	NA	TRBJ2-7	CASSLGDLRVYEQYF
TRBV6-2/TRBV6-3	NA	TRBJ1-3	CASSPGQMLFSGNTIYF
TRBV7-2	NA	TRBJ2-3	CAWTQLTDTQYF
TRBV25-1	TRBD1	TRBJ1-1	CASMGRGLNTEAFF
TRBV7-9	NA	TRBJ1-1	CASSIGEKAAFF
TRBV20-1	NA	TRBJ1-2	CSARDRAGAFYGYTF
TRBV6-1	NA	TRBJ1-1	CASKKGAGSTEAFF
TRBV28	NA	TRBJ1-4	CASSHALSTNEKLFF
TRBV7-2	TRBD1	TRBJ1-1	CASSQGGGYTEAFF
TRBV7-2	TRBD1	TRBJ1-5	CASSPTGQPQHF
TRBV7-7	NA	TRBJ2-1	CASSLDTGSSYNEQFF
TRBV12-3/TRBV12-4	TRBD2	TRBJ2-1	CASSFAPLGLDYEQFF
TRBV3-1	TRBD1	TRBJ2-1	CASSQAGTAYNEQFF
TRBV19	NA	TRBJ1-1	CASNLGGNTEAFF